Below are 16 T cell receptor beta chains sequenced from a single sample in a study of blood T cell repertoires in COVID-19. This table comes from immunoSEQ multiplex PCR, and its TCRdb copy is limited to in-frame clones, with some not included. The sample holds 95,000 to 150,000 clones, roughly 85% seen once. The sequencing sample was made of peripheral blood. Receptors were obtained from a human donor in a cohort sampled during active COVID-19.

The chain combines TRBV10-3 with TRBJ2-5; TRBD2 matches 10 bases. The germline gives CDR1 ENHRY, CDR2 SYGVKD. With 2 bases clipped from V and 1 base from J, the junction kept 10 bases outside the gene matches. CDR3 length: 18 residues. The CDR3 here is CAISERLAGESVQETQYF. For the CDR3, the DNA is TGTGCCATCAGTGAGCGCCTAGCGGGGGAGTCCGTCCAAGAGACCCAGTACTTC.

The chain employs TRBV28 and TRBJ1-1, with D possibly matching TRBD1 (5 bases). Germline V gene data show CDR1 as MDHEN and CDR2 as SYDVKM. There are 16 residues in the CDR3. The V end was cut by 1 base, the J end by 1 base, with 13 bases between. The CDR3 nucleotides read TGTGCCAGCAGTTTATTCGCTAGGGGTCGGAACACTGAAGCTTTCTTT. It encodes CASSLFARGRNTEAFF.

The chain recombines TRBV4-3 with TRBJ1-1; TRBD1 agrees at 7 bases. Germline CDR1 LGHNA, CDR2 YSLEER. After removal of 1 base from V and 1 base from J, the junction contained 6 bases not matched to a gene. CDR3 size: 16 residues. The chain's CDR3 is CASSQVPGQPNTEAFF. CDR3 DNA sequence: TGCGCCAGCAGCCAAGTACCGGGACAGCCGAACACTGAAGCTTTCTTT.

This clone was picked up one time. A read error may account for a junction end that differs from germline. V gene TRBV7-2 combines with J gene TRBJ2-2, with D uncertain. The CDR3 runs 15 residues. Germline V gene data show CDR1 as SGHTA and CDR2 as FQGNSA. The CDR3 sequence is CASSLGPYNTGELFF. In nucleotides, the CDR3 is TGTGCCAGCAGTTTAGGGCCATACAACACCGGGGAGCTGTTTTTT.

The chain is built from TRBV11-3 and TRBJ2-3; D might be TRBD1 (5 bases). The germline V gene encodes CDR1 SGHNT and CDR2 YENEEA. The V end lost 1 base, the J end lost 1 base, and 6 bases lay between the germline ends. The CDR3 loop spans 14 amino acids. The CDR3 nucleotides read TGTGCCAGCAGCTTAGGCAGGGGCACAGATACGCAGTATTTT. Amino acid sequence: CASSLGRGTDTQYF. Together with reference TRBV11-3 and TRBJ2-3, the CDR3 gives the full variable domain: EAGVVQSPRYKIIEKKQPVAFWCNPISGHNTLYWYLQNLGQGPELLIRYENEEAVDDSQLPKDRFSAERLKGVDSTLKIQPAELGDSAVYLCASSLGRGTDTQYFGPGTRLTVL.

The chain joins TRBV7-2 to TRBJ2-1; 7 bases fit TRBD2. The CDR3 is 15 residues long. The V gene's germline CDR1 is SGHTA and CDR2 FQGNSA. V shed 4 bases and J 5 bases; nucleotides not matched to a gene: 8. The CDR3 loop is CASSSSGGMHNEQFF. The CDR3 DNA sequence: TGTGCCAGCAGCTCTAGCGGTGGCATGCACAATGAGCAGTTCTTC.

This chain links TRBV3-1 (or the pseudogene TRBV3-2) with TRBJ2-7; 7 nucleotides match TRBD2. The CDR3 runs 13 residues. The trim removed 4 bases at V and 7 bases at J, leaving 7 bases unmatched. CDR1 is LGHDT, CDR2 YNNKEL, per germline (reference sequence). The CDR3 sequence: CASSLGTTREQYF. The DNA for the CDR3 is TGTGCCAGCAGCCTCGGGACTACCAGGGAGCAGTACTTC.

The rearrangement uses TRBV28 and TRBJ2-2; a possible D gene is TRBD1 (6 bases). CDR3 size: 14 residues. V gave up 6 bases and J gave up 9 bases, with 17 bases separating them. CDR1 and CDR2 from the germline V gene are MDHEN and SYDVKM. The CDR3 coding sequence is TGTGCCAGCAGCCTTTCAAACAGGGCCCGGGAGCTGTTTTTT. Residues: CASSLSNRARELFF.

The chain carries TRBV18 and TRBJ2-2, with TRBD1 matching over 7 bases. J lost 4 bases, V lost 5 bases, and 4 bases had no gene match. This CDR3 region has 14 residues. Germline V gene lookup returns CDR1 KGHSH and CDR2 LQKENI. The DNA of the CDR3 is TGTGCCAGCTCAATGGGACAGACCACCGGGGAGCTGTTTTTT. It codes for CASSMGQTTGELFF.

The gene calls are TRBV20-1 and TRBJ2-3; possibly TRBD1 for D (6 bases). CDR1 is DFQATT, CDR2 SNEGSKA, per germline (reference sequence). The V and J ends lost 3 bases and 5 bases respectively, with 15 bases between them. The CDR3 is 14 residues long. CDR3 sequence reads: CSASLALGGDTQYF. The CDR3 DNA reads TGCAGTGCTAGTCTAGCCCTAGGGGGAGATACGCAGTATTTT.

The rearrangement uses TRBV12-2 and TRBJ1-6. TRBV12-2 is listed as a pseudogene. CDR3 length: 15 amino acids. The CDR3 sequence: CASRSDEDPGSPLHF. CDR3 in DNA: TGTGCAAGTCGCTCCGATGAAGACCCGGGGTCACCCCTCCACTTT.

The chain carries TRBV28 and TRBJ1-2; D possibly corresponds to TRBD1 (6 bases). From germline, CDR1 is MDHEN and CDR2 SYDVKM. CDR3 length: 17 residues. The V gene lost 6 bases and the J gene lost 3 bases, with 23 bases spanning the gap. The CDR3 protein is CASRHSGGRRGDYGYTF. In DNA, the CDR3 is TGTGCCAGCAGACACTCGGGGGGGCGCAGGGGTGACTATGGCTACACCTTC.

The V and J genes are TRBV2 and TRBJ2-6; 10 positions match TRBD1. Losses at the gene ends were 2 bases for V and 2 bases for J; bases not matched to a gene: 3. Germline V lookup: CDR1 SNHLY, CDR2 FYNNEI. The CDR3 runs to 17 residues. Written as DNA, the CDR3 is TGTGCCAGCAGTGAAAGGACAGGGGGAGCTGGGGCCAACGTCCTGACTTTC. Translating it yields CASSERTGGAGANVLTF.

Only one count was recorded for this clone. This chain uses TRBV9 with TRBJ2-2; 7 bases map to TRBD2. The CDR3 covers 14 residues. Germline V gene lookup returns CDR1 SGDLS and CDR2 YYNGEE. V was pared by 1 base and J by 5 bases, with 2 bases of the junction left unmatched. The CDR3 nucleotides read TGTGCCAGCAGCGTATGGGAGGGGACCGGGGAGCTGTTTTTT. As protein: CASSVWEGTGELFF. Full variable domain (remainder filled in from reference TRBV9 and TRBJ2-2): DSGVTQTPKHLITATGQRVTLRCSPRSGDLSVYWYQQSLDQGLQFLIQYYNGEERAKGNILERFSAQQFPDLHSELNLSSLELGDSALYFCASSVWEGTGELFFGEGSRLTVL.

The J gene is TRBJ2-1, the V gene TRBV11-2; a possible D gene is TRBD2 (6 bases). The CDR3 loop spans 16 amino acids. CDR1 and CDR2 from the germline V gene are SGHAT and FQNNGV. The V end was cut by 4 bases, the J end by 7 bases, with 20 bases between. The CDR3 spells CASSSYSGGNGNEQFF. The CDR3 nucleotides read TGTGCCAGCAGCTCCTACTCCGGAGGGAACGGAAATGAGCAGTTCTTC.

The chain combines TRBV25-1 with TRBJ1-2, with 9 bases matching TRBD1. This CDR3 is built from 15 residues. Germline lookup yields CDR1 MGHDK and CDR2 SYGVNS. The trim removed 7 bases at V and 8 bases at J, leaving 14 bases unmatched. The DNA for the CDR3 is TGTGCCAGCACAAGCCTAAGGGGACAGGGTGAGGGCTACACCTTC. Protein: CASTSLRGQGEGYTF.